These 8 T cell receptor beta chains came from one sample sequenced in a study of control samples from healthy donors and cancer patients. Generated by immunoSEQ multiplex PCR, the TCRdb table keeps only in-frame clones and is missing some. This repertoire shows about 130,000 clones, 80% to 95% found once; its top ten account for roughly 2.5%. Material for sequencing was blood. The receptors were sampled from a man between 35 and 55 years old in good health.

The chain links TRBV10-2 to TRBJ2-5; D remains ambiguous. CDR3 length equals 13 residues. Germline CDR1 is WSHSY and CDR2 is SAAADI. V was trimmed by 2 bases and J by 5 bases, leaving 9 bases between them. The CDR3 region is CASSEATWETQYF. In DNA form, the CDR3 reads TGCGCCAGCAGTGAGGCTACCTGGGAGACCCAGTACTTC.

The J gene is TRBJ1-2, the V gene TRBV19, with D perhaps TRBD1 (5 bases). The V end lost 5 bases, the J end lost 5 bases, and 21 bases lay between the germline ends. Germline lookup yields CDR1 LNHDA and CDR2 SQIVND (reference sequence). The CDR3 has 16 amino acids. CDR3 DNA: TGTGCCAGTAGTCGCTCCAACCAGGGCGGTGGATATGGCTACACCTTC. It encodes CASSRSNQGGGYGYTF.

The chain carries TRBV5-6 and TRBJ2-5; D is unresolved. Germline CDR1 and CDR2: SGHDT and YYEEEE. The CDR3 extends over 11 amino acids. V lost 0 bases and J lost 7, with 4 bases in between. The CDR3 coding sequence is TGTGCCAGCAGCTTGGGAGGGACCCAGTACTTC. The encoded protein is CASSLGGTQYF.

V and J are TRBV5-1 and TRBJ2-2, with 8 bases identical to TRBD2. The V segment lost 3 bases and the J segment 2 bases; nucleotides outside the gene matches: 12. This CDR3 is 18 amino acids long. Germline assignment: CDR1 SGHRS and CDR2 YFSETQ. The CDR3 bases are TGCGCCAGCAGCTATACCTGGACTAGCCTAACTAACACCGGGGAGCTGTTTTTT. Protein sequence: CASSYTWTSLTNTGELFF.

In this sample, this clone turned up a few times. This chain connects TRBV4-2 to TRBJ2-7; either TRBD1 or TRBD2 may fit D (5 bases each). Trimming pared 0 bases from V and 4 bases from J, leaving 13 bases between. The CDR3 has 15 amino acids. CDR1 and CDR2 from the germline V gene are LGHNA and YNFKEQ. This CDR3 reads CASSQDRGAYYEQYF. Here the CDR3 DNA reads TGTGCCAGCAGCCAAGACCGAGGGGCTTATTACGAGCAGTACTTC.

CDR3: CASSLVGPQETQYF. CDR3 bases: TGTGCCAGCAGCTTAGTGGGACCGCAAGAGACCCAGTACTTC. The rearrangement joins TRBV7-8 to TRBJ2-5; D possibly uses TRBD1 or TRBD2 (5 bases each). Per the germline V gene, CDR1 is SGHVS and CDR2 is FQNEAQ. V lost 1 base to trimming and J lost 2 bases, with 8 bases between them. The CDR3 length is 14 residues.

The chain recombines TRBV5-1 with TRBJ2-2, with D perhaps TRBD1 or TRBD2 (5 bases each). The CDR3 is 15 amino acids. Trimming removed 4 bases at V and 5 bases at J, with 15 bases between. CDR1 and CDR2 (germline): SGHRS, YFSETQ. CDR3 in DNA: TGCGCCAGCAGCCGGGACGCCACGGGGACCGGGGAGCTGTTTTTT. Translation: CASSRDATGTGELFF. Filled out from reference TRBV5-1 and TRBJ2-2, the complete variable domain reads KAGVTQTPRYLIKTRGQQVTLSCSPISGHRSVSWYQQTPGQGLQFLFEYFSETQRNKGNFPGRFSGRQFSNSRSEMNVSTLELGDSALYLCASSRDATGTGELFFGEGSRLTVL.

This clone has just one count. The chain recombines TRBV6-5 with TRBJ1-1; TRBD1 matches 7 bases. CDR1 is MNHEY, CDR2 SVGAGI, per germline. The CDR3 consists of 15 residues. Trimming took 2 bases from V and 7 from J; bases not matched to a gene: 10. In DNA, the CDR3 is TGTGCCAGCAGTTACGCCGCGGGACAGCTCCATGAAGCTTTCTTT. Protein: CASSYAAGQLHEAFF.